These 3 T cell receptor beta chains were sequenced from one sample in a study of human T cells and chemical hapten exposure. Time point reported: patch test 3, about 24 weeks after DPC sensitization. Treatment in this sample: therapeutic diphenylcyclopropenone sensitization with weekly scalp DPC. TCRdb processed the RACE reads anew with MiXCR; each CDR3 protein has one entry. Of about 190,000 distinct CDR3 sequences in the sample, about 25% were seen once. This specimen consisted of whole blood, obtained in connection with sensitization to the hapten diphenylcyclopropenone (DPC). Receptor source: a woman in her thirties or forties with alopecia areata. Some clones in this sample may be carry-over from other donors' samples.

A few counts support this clonotype. The CDR3 nucleotides are TGCAGTGCTGGAGGTCGGACGGAAATGGAGCAGTTCTTC. Translated, it gives CSAGGRTEMEQFF. This rearrangement joins TRBV20-1 to TRBJ2-1, with D possibly matching TRBD2 (5 bases). With 5 bases removed from V and 10 bases from J, the gap between germline ends came to 18 bases. Germline V CDR1 and CDR2: DFQATT, SNEGSKA (reference sequence). The CDR3 sequence is 13 residues long.

This clonotype came up a few times. The V call is TRBV7-2, the J call TRBJ2-1, with 8 bases lining up with TRBD1. This CDR3 comprises 15 residues. J gave up 4 bases and V 5 bases, and 7 bases lay outside the gene matches. Germline loops: CDR1 SGHTA, CDR2 FQGNSA. The CDR3 DNA reads TGTGCCAGCAGCCCCCTCCGGACAGGGTACAATGAGCAGTTCTTC. Its translation is CASSPLRTGYNEQFF.

This chain links TRBV29-1 with TRBJ2-3; 10 nucleotides line up with TRBD1. V was pared by 4 bases and J by 1 base, with 5 bases of the junction left unmatched. Germline lookup yields CDR1 SQVTM and CDR2 ANQGSEA. The length of the CDR3 is 15 residues. The CDR3: CSVAMGQGRTDTQYF. The CDR3 DNA follows: TGCAGCGTTGCCATGGGACAGGGGCGCACAGATACGCAGTATTTT.